The 10 T cell receptor beta chains reported below all come from one sample, sequenced in a study of T cells after yellow fever vaccination. TCRdb reprocessed the 5' RACE reads with MiXCR, giving one entry per CDR3 protein. The sample includes about 550,000 distinct CDR3 sequences, about 19% of them seen just once. Source: PBMCs, taken 15 days after the yellow fever booster vaccination. These TCRs come from a man aged 25 to 40 who received the YFV17D yellow fever vaccine.

The genes are TRBV20-1 and TRBJ1-4, with a weak D call TRBD1 (5 bases). Germline CDR1 and CDR2: DFQATT and SNEGSKA (reference sequence). The CDR3 contains 13 residues. The V end was cut by 3 bases, the J end by 4 bases, with 9 bases between. The CDR3 loop reads CSARLGDNEKLFF. The DNA for the CDR3 is TGCAGTGCTAGGTTAGGGGATAATGAAAAACTGTTTTTT.

The chain couples TRBV9 to TRBJ2-3, with 7 bases that match TRBD2. V lost 0 bases, J lost 6 bases, and 7 bases stayed unmatched. Germline lookup yields CDR1 SGDLS and CDR2 YYNGEE. This CDR3 comprises 15 residues. Here the CDR3 DNA reads TGTGCCAGCAGCGTAGCCGGAGCGGGGCGGGATACGCAGTATTTT. It codes for CASSVAGAGRDTQYF.

This chain connects TRBV4-3 to TRBJ2-7; 9 nucleotides match TRBD2. Per the germline V gene, CDR1 is LGHNA and CDR2 is YSLEER. The junction had 8 bases not matched to a gene; V was cut back by 4 bases and J by 4 bases. The CDR3 is 15 residues long. CDR3 DNA sequence: TGCGCCAGCAGCCCAGGGGCTAGCGGGGTTTACGAGCAGTACTTC. This translates into CASSPGASGVYEQYF.

This clonotype was seen more than once but under ten times. The chain is built from TRBV27 and TRBJ2-7; D might be TRBD1 or TRBD2, each matching 5 bases. The CDR3 spans 16 residues. CDR1 is MNHEY, CDR2 SMNVEV, per germline (reference sequence). Trimming left V 1 base short and J 2 bases short, with 15 bases between. The CDR3 region is CASSLYGAGRTYEQYF. In nucleotides, the CDR3 is TGTGCCAGCAGTTTATACGGGGCTGGCAGAACCTACGAGCAGTACTTC.

The rearrangement joins TRBV20-1 to TRBJ1-2; D might be TRBD1 (5 bases). V shed 6 bases and J shed 8 bases, with 19 bases lying between them. Germline CDR1 and CDR2: DFQATT and SNEGSKA (reference sequence). The CDR3 consists of 13 residues. CDR3 amino acids: CSARQLTSTGYTF. The CDR3 region has the DNA TGCAGTGCGAGACAGCTAACAAGCACGGGCTACACCTTC.

The chain uses TRBV28 and TRBJ2-7; the D is unclear. V was shortened by 5 bases and J by 5 bases, with 7 bases between the two germline ends. The CDR3 runs 11 residues. CDR1 is MDHEN, CDR2 SYDVKM, per germline. DNA for the CDR3: TGTGCCAGCAGTACATGGAACGAGCAGTACTTC. This gives the protein CASSTWNEQYF.

This clonotype was counted at least ten times. The chain has TRBV28 and TRBJ2-1, with 11 bases aligning to TRBD2. The CDR3 loop spans 13 amino acids. In germline, CDR1 is MDHEN, CDR2 SYDVKM. The V gene end was trimmed by 8 bases and the J gene end by 4 bases; junction bases not matched to a gene: 1. CDR3 region: CASGTSGYNEQFF. The CDR3 region has the DNA TGTGCCAGCGGGACTAGCGGTTACAATGAGCAGTTCTTC.

There are a few counts of this clonotype. The chain links TRBV7-2 to TRBJ2-7; 7 bases are a match to TRBD1. The CDR3 consists of 16 residues. The V gene end was trimmed by 3 bases and the J gene end by 0 bases; junction bases not matched to a gene: 8. Germline lookup yields CDR1 SGHTA and CDR2 FQGNSA. CDR3 sequence: CASSFTGAMSSYEQYF. The DNA for the CDR3 is TGTGCCAGCAGCTTCACAGGGGCAATGAGCTCCTACGAGCAGTACTTC.

The chain uses TRBV7-8 and TRBJ2-1; D is perhaps TRBD2 (5 bases). The CDR3 is made up of 14 amino acids. V lost 5 bases, J lost 9 bases, and 17 bases lay in between. CDR1 is SGHVS and CDR2 is FQNEAQ in the germline V gene. CDR3 region: CASSPSHGELEQFF. In nucleotides, the CDR3 is TGTGCCAGCAGCCCTTCGCACGGGGAGCTTGAGCAGTTCTTC.

The rearrangement links TRBV20-1 to TRBJ1-4; D unclear. Looked up from germline, CDR1 is DFQATT and CDR2 is SNEGSKA (reference sequence). The V and J ends lost 7 bases and 0 bases respectively, with 18 bases between them. The CDR3 is 16 amino acids. The CDR3: CSVSHPAAATNEKLFF. As DNA, the CDR3 is TGCAGTGTTAGCCACCCAGCGGCCGCAACTAATGAAAAACTGTTTTTT.